Presented here are 31 T cell receptor beta chains from one specimen sequenced in a study of ipilimumab plus nivolumab after autologous stem cell transplantation. The repertoire was sequenced with immunoSEQ multiplex PCR; TCRdb's copy has only in-frame clones and lacks some. Of tens of thousands of clones in the sample, around 84% were seen once. The specimen comprised PBMCs, sampled in a trial of ipilimumab plus nivolumab as post-transplant consolidation. These receptors were obtained from a male donor with diffuse large B-cell lymphoma.

This clone appeared once. The chain joins TRBV9 to TRBJ2-2; TRBD2 agrees at 9 bases. Germline V gives CDR1 SGDLS, CDR2 YYNGEE. V lost 3 bases and J lost 5; bases outside the gene matches: 2. The CDR3 has 14 amino acids. CDR3 DNA: TGTGCCAGCAGCGCTAGCGGGAATACCGGGGAGCTGTTTTTT. It codes for CASSASGNTGELFF. Filled out from reference TRBV9 and TRBJ2-2, the complete variable domain reads DSGVTQTPKHLITATGQRVTLRCSPRSGDLSVYWYQQSLDQGLQFLIQYYNGEERAKGNILERFSAQQFPDLHSELNLSSLELGDSALYFCASSASGNTGELFFGEGSRLTVL.

V and J are TRBV7-9 and TRBJ2-3; the D is unclear. Germline-derived CDR1 and CDR2 are SEHNR and FQNEAQ (reference sequence). CDR3 length: 12 residues. Trimming stripped 4 bases from V and 4 bases from J, with 6 bases between. CDR3 sequence (DNA): TGTGCCAGCAGCTGGAGCGCAGATACGCAGTATTTT. Its protein product is CASSWSADTQYF. Full variable domain (remainder filled in from reference TRBV7-9 and TRBJ2-3): DTGVSQNPRHKITKRGQNVTFRCDPISEHNRLYWYRQTLGQGPEFLTYFQNEAQLEKSRLLSDRFSAERPKGSFSTLEIQRTEQGDSAMYLCASSWSADTQYFGPGTRLTVL.

The rearrangement links TRBV7-9 to TRBJ1-6, with D uncertain. This CDR3 spans 14 amino acids. V was shortened by 1 base and J by 6 bases, with 7 bases between the two germline ends. Germline V gene lookup returns CDR1 SEHNR and CDR2 FQNEAQ (reference sequence). In nucleotides, the CDR3 is TGTGCCAGCAGCTTAGGTAGCACTAATTCACCCCTCCACTTT. It specifies CASSLGSTNSPLHF.

The chain recombines TRBV5-6 with TRBJ2-7; TRBD1 aligns across 8 bases. V shed 1 base, J shed 4 bases, and the junction held 4 bases outside the gene matches. The CDR3 is made up of 14 amino acids. The germline V gene encodes CDR1 SGHDT and CDR2 YYEEEE. The CDR3 nucleotides are TGTGCCAGCAGCTTGTATACAGGGGGGTACGAGCAGTACTTC. Its protein is CASSLYTGGYEQYF.

This clone was recorded only once. CDR3 amino acids: CASSEPFWTGGNYGYTF. In nucleotides, the CDR3 is TGTGCCAGCAGTGAACCTTTTTGGACAGGGGGCAACTATGGCTACACCTTC. The V gene is TRBV6-1, the J gene TRBJ1-2, with TRBD1 identical over 11 bases. The CDR3 has 17 residues. Germline CDR1 MNHNS, CDR2 SASEGT. Trimming removed 2 bases from V and 2 bases from J; junction bases left unmatched: 7.

DNA for the CDR3: TGTGCCAGCTCTTCGGACAGTATTAATTCACCCCTCCACTTT. Translating it yields CASSSDSINSPLHF. The chain couples TRBV18 to TRBJ1-6; possibly TRBD1 for D (6 bases). CDR1 and CDR2 from the germline V gene are KGHSH and LQKENI. Between the trimmed V and J ends, which lost 6 bases and 6 bases, there was a span of 12 bases. The CDR3 is made up of 14 amino acids.

The chain links TRBV6-6 to TRBJ1-1, with 7 bases lining up with TRBD1. From germline, CDR1 is MNHNY and CDR2 SVGAGI (reference sequence). The J segment lost 5 bases and the V segment lost 6 bases, leaving 12 bases of the junction unmatched. This CDR3 spans 15 amino acids. The CDR3 DNA sequence: TGTGCCAGCAGACACACGACAGGGAGAAGGACTGAAGCTTTCTTT. This translates into CASRHTTGRRTEAFF.

The chain uses TRBV5-1 and TRBJ2-7, with TRBD1 matching over 10 bases. Germline V CDR1 and CDR2: SGHRS, YFSETQ. V was clipped by 2 bases and J by 6 bases; unmatched bases: 8. This CDR3 has 15 residues. CDR3 sequence (DNA): TGCGCCAGCAGCTTCTCCGGGACAGGGGAGATCGAGCAGTACTTC. This codes for CASSFSGTGEIEQYF.

As DNA, the CDR3 is TGTGCCAGTAGTGAGCAGGGAGTGCGGGAAAAACTGTTTTTT. Protein sequence: CASSEQGVREKLFF. This chain uses TRBV19 with TRBJ1-4, with a possible D match to TRBD1 (5 bases). Trimming left V 5 bases short and J 8 bases short, with 15 bases between. In germline, CDR1 is LNHDA, CDR2 SQIVND (reference sequence). The CDR3 covers 14 residues.

This sequence joins TRBV6-5 and TRBJ2-7; no reliable D call. V was shortened by 6 bases and J by 0 bases, with 12 bases between the two germline ends. CDR3 size: 14 residues. Germline V gene lookup returns CDR1 MNHEY and CDR2 SVGAGI. The DNA of the CDR3 is TGTGCCAGCAGCCCCGACTGGAGCTCCTACGAGCAGTACTTC. Amino acids: CASSPDWSSYEQYF.

This clone was seen a single time. The rearrangement joins TRBV30 to TRBJ2-3, with 10 bases matching TRBD2. The CDR3 consists of 11 residues. Germline-derived CDR1 and CDR2 are GTSNPN and SVGIG (reference sequence). CDR3 DNA: TGTAGCGGGGGGGGCAAGGATACGCAGTATTTT. It translates to CSGGGKDTQYF.

The chain recombines TRBV19 with TRBJ1-2; 7 bases fit TRBD1. The V segment lost 6 bases and the J segment 0 bases; nucleotides outside the gene matches: 4. The CDR3 runs 14 residues. Looked up from germline, CDR1 is LNHDA and CDR2 is SQIVND (reference sequence). CDR3 region: CASRAGTANYGYTF. Written as DNA, the CDR3 is TGTGCCAGTAGGGCCGGGACAGCTAACTATGGCTACACCTTC.

This clone was recorded once. V usage is TRBV6-6 and J usage is TRBJ1-2, with 11 nucleotides matching TRBD1. J lost 5 bases, V lost 6 bases, and 8 bases had no gene match. CDR3 length: 15 residues. Germline CDR1 and CDR2: MNHNY and SVGAGI (reference sequence). CDR3 nucleotides: TGTGCCAGCAGAGGACAGGGGGCGATTGCGTATGGCTACACCTTC. Amino acids: CASRGQGAIAYGYTF.

The chain couples TRBV29-1 to TRBJ1-1; D is undetermined. The V end was cut by 5 bases, the J end by 4 bases, with 11 bases between. Germline V CDR1 and CDR2: SQVTM, ANQGSEA. The CDR3 is 12 residues long. CDR3: CSVWSGVTEAFF. The CDR3 DNA is TGCAGCGTTTGGTCTGGGGTCACTGAAGCTTTCTTT.

The chain is built from TRBV7-9 and TRBJ2-7; TRBD2 matches 8 bases. Germline loops: CDR1 SEHNR, CDR2 FQNEAQ (reference sequence). V lost 1 base and J lost 6; bases outside the gene matches: 8. The CDR3 has 15 residues. CDR3 DNA: TGTGCCAGCAGCTTAGGGGCGGGGGGCCGGGCCGAGCAGTACTTC. This sequence encodes CASSLGAGGRAEQYF.

The chain carries TRBV7-2 and TRBJ1-1, with a possible D match to TRBD1 (5 bases). The germline V gene encodes CDR1 SGHTA and CDR2 FQGNSA. The CDR3 consists of 13 residues. V was cut by 6 bases and J by 0 bases, with 8 bases left in between. CDR3 sequence (DNA): TGTGCCAGCAGGGGAGGGGTGAACACTGAAGCTTTCTTT. It translates to CASRGGVNTEAFF.

The chain employs TRBV30 and TRBJ2-1; D is unresolved. Germline assignment: CDR1 GTSNPN and CDR2 SVGIG (reference sequence). Trimming shortened V by 3 bases and J by 7 bases, and 7 bases separated the two germline ends. The CDR3 spans 11 residues. The CDR3 coding sequence is TGTGCCTGGAGCCGACGAAATGAGCAGTTCTTC. It encodes CAWSRRNEQFF.

The chain has TRBV15 and TRBJ2-5; possibly TRBD1 for D (6 bases). The CDR3 loop spans 14 amino acids. Germline V gene sequence: CDR1 LNHNV, CDR2 YYDKDF (reference sequence). Between the trimmed V and J ends, which lost 0 bases and 2 bases, there was a span of 7 bases. This chain's CDR3 is CATSRDRGQETQYF. The CDR3 nucleotides are TGTGCCACCAGCAGAGATAGGGGGCAAGAGACCCAGTACTTC. Full variable domain (outside the CDR3, taken from reference TRBV15 and TRBJ2-5): DAMVIQNPRYQVTQFGKPVTLSCSQTLNHNVMYWYQQKSSQAPKLLFHYYDKDFNNEADTPDNFQSRRPNTSFCFLDIRSPGLGDTAMYLCATSRDRGQETQYFGPGTRLLVL.

The CDR3 is CAWGNRNNQPQHF. The CDR3 DNA follows: TGTGCCTGGGGGAACAGGAACAATCAGCCCCAGCATTTT. The chain carries TRBV30 and TRBJ1-5, with D perhaps matching TRBD1 (5 bases). CDR3 length: 13 amino acids. V gave up 5 bases and J gave up 3 bases, with 11 bases separating them. From germline, CDR1 is GTSNPN and CDR2 SVGIG (reference sequence).

The rearrangement uses TRBV5-5 and TRBJ1-1; D not resolved. This CDR3 has 17 amino acids. The germline V and J ends were trimmed by 1 base and 3 bases, with 19 bases remaining between them. Germline-derived CDR1 and CDR2 are SGHKS and YYEKEE (reference sequence). The DNA of the CDR3 is TGTGCCAGCAGCTTGAGAGGGTTGGAGCTTGGCTACACTGAAGCTTTCTTT. This translates into CASSLRGLELGYTEAFF.

The chain uses TRBV4-1 and TRBJ1-6; D not resolved. The CDR3 covers 15 residues. Between the trimmed V and J ends, which lost 3 bases and 7 bases, there was a span of 13 bases. The V gene's germline CDR1 is MGHRA and CDR2 YSYEKL. CDR3 in DNA: TGCGCCAGCAGCCACTGGGCGGAATACAATTCACCCCTCCACTTT. Translating gives CASSHWAEYNSPLHF.

The chain links TRBV7-2 to TRBJ1-2, with 12 bases aligning to TRBD1. Trimming cost V 2 bases and J 7 bases; bases outside gene matches: 14. Germline assignment: CDR1 SGHTA and CDR2 FQGNSA. The length of the CDR3 is 18 residues. CDR3 sequence: CASSLSLGLGQGAGGYTF. CDR3 DNA: TGTGCCAGCAGCTTATCTTTGGGGTTGGGACAGGGGGCGGGTGGCTACACCTTC.

The chain combines TRBV11-2 with TRBJ1-1; D remains ambiguous. V gave up 5 bases and J gave up 7 bases, with 11 bases separating them. This CDR3 spans 12 amino acids. Germline V gene data show CDR1 as SGHAT and CDR2 as FQNNGV. The CDR3 DNA reads TGTGCCAGCAGCCCCCCAATAGGTGAAGCTTTCTTT. Translation gives CASSPPIGEAFF.

The chain couples TRBV2 to TRBJ1-6; no clear D gene. Between the trimmed V and J ends, which lost 4 bases and 2 bases, there was a span of 12 bases. CDR1 SNHLY and CDR2 FYNNEI come from the germline V gene. This CDR3 spans 16 amino acids. Here the CDR3 DNA reads TGTGCCAGCAGTGGTATAGATCCCCCCTATAATTCACCCCTCCACTTT. Protein product: CASSGIDPPYNSPLHF.

V and J are TRBV9 and TRBJ2-3; TRBD2 is a possible D gene (7 bases). V was pared by 1 base and J by 3 bases, with 12 bases between. This CDR3 contains 15 residues. Germline V lookup: CDR1 SGDLS, CDR2 YYNGEE. CDR3 sequence: CASSVRGAATDTQYF. The CDR3 DNA sequence: TGTGCCAGCAGCGTACGGGGGGCGGCGACAGATACGCAGTATTTT. Looking up the rest from reference TRBV9 and TRBJ2-3 gives the full variable domain: DSGVTQTPKHLITATGQRVTLRCSPRSGDLSVYWYQQSLDQGLQFLIQYYNGEERAKGNILERFSAQQFPDLHSELNLSSLELGDSALYFCASSVRGAATDTQYFGPGTRLTVL.

The genes are TRBV11-1 and TRBJ2-1, with D tentatively TRBD1 or TRBD2 (5 bases each). Trimming stripped 3 bases from V and 2 bases from J, with 11 bases between. Per the germline V gene, CDR1 is SGHAT and CDR2 is FQDESV (reference sequence). The CDR3 has 15 residues. As DNA, the CDR3 is TGTGCCAGCAGCTTGGTCCGGGGCGCCTACAATGAGCAGTTCTTC. This translates into CASSLVRGAYNEQFF.

The chain couples TRBV19 to TRBJ2-2; either TRBD1 or TRBD2 may fit D (5 bases each). V dropped 3 bases and J dropped 6 bases, with 20 bases sitting between them. CDR1 and CDR2 (germline): LNHDA, SQIVND (reference sequence). The CDR3 is 17 residues long. The CDR3 sequence: CASSISLRSRGAGELFF. The CDR3, as DNA: TGTGCCAGTAGTATTTCCCTCCGGTCCCGAGGGGCCGGGGAGCTGTTTTTT.

The gene calls are TRBV10-2 and TRBJ1-1, with D uncertain. The CDR3 runs 13 residues. V shed 6 bases and J shed 3 bases, with 11 bases lying between them. From germline, CDR1 is WSHSY and CDR2 SAAADI. The CDR3 spells CASSRVRDTEAFF. CDR3 nucleotide sequence: TGCGCCAGCAGCCGGGTGAGGGACACTGAAGCTTTCTTT.

This clone occurred a few times. The gene calls are TRBV18 and TRBJ1-1; D is undetermined. Germline V gene sequence: CDR1 KGHSH, CDR2 LQKENI. V lost 3 bases to trimming and J lost 0 bases, with 8 bases between them. CDR3 size: 14 residues. The CDR3 DNA sequence: TGTGCCAGCTCACCCGAAGGGCTGAACACTGAAGCTTTCTTT. This encodes CASSPEGLNTEAFF.

This clone was recorded once. This chain connects TRBV5-5 to TRBJ1-3, with no clear D. From germline, CDR1 is SGHKS and CDR2 YYEKEE (reference sequence). CDR3 length equals 15 residues. V gave up 0 bases and J gave up 0 bases, with 7 bases separating them. The CDR3, as DNA: TGTGCCAGCAGCTTGGCTGGAAGCTCTGGAAACACCATATATTTT. Translated, it gives CASSLAGSSGNTIYF.

The chain has TRBV9 and TRBJ2-6, with D perhaps assigned TRBD1 or TRBD2 (5 bases each). Germline-derived CDR1 and CDR2 are SGDLS and YYNGEE. V was clipped by 1 base and J by 0 bases, with 11 bases between them. This CDR3 is 17 amino acids long. Here the CDR3 DNA reads TGTGCCAGCAGCGTATCGGGGCTGAGCTCTGGGGCCAACGTCCTGACTTTC. This encodes CASSVSGLSSGANVLTF.